The clone carrying this T cell receptor beta chain was seen repeatedly, ten times or more. CDR1 SGDLS and CDR2 YYNGEE come from the germline V gene. The germline V and J ends were trimmed by 0 bases and 3 bases, with 13 bases remaining between them. The CDR3 is 15 amino acids. The data originate from a study of CD8 T cells in ankylosing spondylitis. Construction of TCR beta libraries was performed using quantitative 5'-RACE with molecular barcodes. MiXCR was run by TCRdb on the 5' RACE reads, yielding one entry per CDR3 protein. The sample lists about 42,000 distinct CDR3 sequences, 3% to 4.5% occurring once.

The V gene is TRBV9, the J gene TRBJ2-7, with D perhaps TRBD2 (6 bases). The source of this sequence is a female donor with ankylosing spondylitis or in good health (not recorded which). Sequenced: blood, either unsorted or a sorted T cell fraction (not recorded which). CDR3 sequence: CASSVGAGRSYEQYF. The CDR3 bases are TGTGCCAGCAGCGTAGGGGCAGGGAGGAGCTACGAGCAGTACTTC.